This T cell receptor beta chain is from a study of CD4+ T cells in melanoma. A remark on this clone: Its antigen is not known.

Overall study results and limits: Diverse differentiation states were reported for melanoma neoantigen-specific CD4+ T cells. A reported correlation linked neoantigen-specific CD4+ T cells to CD8+, macrophage and B cell function.

CDR3 length: 11 amino acids. The junction had 1 base not matched to a gene; V was cut back by 5 bases and J by 9 bases. Germline CDR1 is DFQATT and CDR2 is SNEGSKA (reference sequence). Clones were read by immunoSEQ multiplex PCR, and TCRdb kept only the in-frame ones, dropping some. The table shows some 13,000 clones, with around three quarters occurring only once. The J gene is TRBJ2-1, the V gene TRBV20-1; 10 nucleotides align to TRBD1. Source material: cells from a culture (not recorded whether cultured in vitro). The receptor was derived from a human donor with melanoma. CDR3 DNA sequence: TGCAGTGCTCGGGACAGGGGTGAGCAGTTCTTC. Translated: CSARDRGEQFF.